Following are 24 T cell receptor beta chains from one sample sequenced in a study of T cell changes during pregnancy in multiple sclerosis. Sequencing was performed with immunoSEQ multiplex PCR; in TCRdb, only in-frame clones are kept and a portion is missing. The sample includes fewer than 150,000 clones, 90% to 98% of them seen just once. The input for sequencing was peripheral blood, taken after pregnancy. These receptors all come from a female donor with multiple sclerosis, enrolled in a pregnancy study.

The chain couples TRBV10-3 to TRBJ2-3; 9 bases agree with TRBD2. V trimming: 10 bases; J trimming: 0 bases; junction bases outside the gene matches: 8. The CDR3 sequence is 15 residues long. In germline, CDR1 is ENHRY, CDR2 SYGVKD. The CDR3 DNA reads as TGTGCCACCAATGCGGGAGGGCCGAGCACAGATACGCAGTATTTT. Protein product: CATNAGGPSTDTQYF.

This chain links TRBV6-5 with TRBJ2-5; D perhaps matches TRBD2 (6 bases). The assigned J gene may be wrong: the sequence end matches TRBJ2-7 better. The CDR3 loop spans 15 amino acids. From germline, CDR1 is MNHEY and CDR2 SVGAGI. CDR3 coding DNA: TGTGCCAGTCGGGACGCCGGGACTCTACCCTACGAGCAGTACTTC. It specifies CASRDAGTLPYEQYF.

V is TRBV7-9 and J is TRBJ2-7, with 13 bases fitting TRBD2. Trimming took 5 bases from V and 3 from J; bases not matched to a gene: 4. The CDR3 spans 15 residues. Germline CDR1 SEHNR, CDR2 FQNEAQ (reference sequence). CDR3 sequence reads: CASSPGTSGIYEQYF. Written as DNA, the CDR3 is TGTGCCAGCAGCCCAGGGACTAGCGGGATCTACGAGCAGTACTTC. Based on the CDR3 plus reference TRBV7-9 and TRBJ2-7, the full variable domain is DTGVSQNPRHKITKRGQNVTFRCDPISEHNRLYWYRQTLGQGPEFLTYFQNEAQLEKSRLLSDRFSAERPKGSFSTLEIQRTEQGDSAMYLCASSPGTSGIYEQYFGPGTRLTVT.

The genes are TRBV27 and TRBJ2-7; 9 positions match TRBD1. The length of the CDR3 is 14 residues. The germline V gene has CDR1 MNHEY and CDR2 SMNVEV (reference sequence). V shed 0 bases, J shed 4 bases, and the junction held 1 base outside the gene matches. For the CDR3, the DNA is TGTGCCAGCAGTTTATCGACAGGGGGATACGAGCAGTACTTC. It encodes CASSLSTGGYEQYF.

This chain uses TRBV19 with TRBJ2-7; D may be TRBD1 (5 bases). V shed 4 bases and J shed 2 bases, with 9 bases lying between them. CDR1 and CDR2 from the germline V gene are LNHDA and SQIVND (reference sequence). The CDR3 contains 13 residues. CDR3 in amino acids: CASSSEQAYEQYF. The CDR3 bases are TGTGCCAGTAGTAGTGAACAGGCCTACGAGCAGTACTTC.

The V call is TRBV27, the J call TRBJ1-1; 9 bases fit TRBD1. After removal of 2 bases from V and 1 base from J, the junction contained 5 bases not matched to a gene. Germline CDR1 is MNHEY and CDR2 is SMNVEV (reference sequence). The CDR3 has 16 amino acids. Here the CDR3 reads CASSLLGTGWNTEAFF. DNA for the CDR3: TGTGCCAGCAGTTTACTCGGGACAGGGTGGAACACTGAAGCTTTCTTT.

V is TRBV29-1 and J is TRBJ2-7; 9 positions agree with TRBD2. Germline CDR1 reads SQVTM; CDR2 reads ANQGSEA. V shed 7 bases and J 0 bases; nucleotides not matched to a gene: 4. The CDR3 sequence is 13 residues long. The CDR3 nucleotides are TGCAGCGCGACTAGCGGAAGCTCCTACGAGCAGTACTTC. Residues: CSATSGSSYEQYF.

This clone was observed a few times. V gene TRBV29-1 combines with J gene TRBJ2-1; the match to TRBD2 covers 11 bases. Germline loops: CDR1 SQVTM, CDR2 ANQGSEA. V was pared by 1 base and J by 0 bases, with 2 bases of the junction left unmatched. The CDR3 sequence is 16 residues long. The CDR3 nucleotides read TGCAGCGTTGAAGGTACTAGCGGGAGCTCCTACAATGAGCAGTTCTTC. It encodes CSVEGTSGSSYNEQFF.

The J gene is TRBJ2-7, the V gene TRBV5-6; D unclear. This CDR3 region has 13 residues. Trimming removed 2 bases at V and 9 bases at J, with 15 bases between. The germline V gene has CDR1 SGHDT and CDR2 YYEEEE. The CDR3 is CASSFFPDPGQYF. CDR3 nucleotides: TGTGCCAGCAGCTTTTTTCCCGATCCCGGGCAGTACTTC.

The CDR3 DNA sequence: TGTGCCAGCAGCTCAGGACAGGGACCTTACGGAGAGCAGTACTTC. Protein sequence: CASSSGQGPYGEQYF. V and J are TRBV5-8 and TRBJ2-7; 8 bases align to TRBD1. The CDR3 length is 15 residues. Germline V CDR1 and CDR2: SGHTS, YDEGEE. After removal of 3 bases from V and 7 bases from J, the junction contained 12 bases not matched to a gene.

This chain links TRBV28 with TRBJ1-5, with 8 bases lining up with TRBD1. From germline, CDR1 is MDHEN and CDR2 SYDVKM. V shed 6 bases and J 5 bases; nucleotides not matched to a gene: 6. The CDR3 sequence is 14 residues long. DNA for the CDR3: TGTGCCAGCAGGGGGACAGGATATTATCAGCCCCAGCATTTT. This gives the protein CASRGTGYYQPQHF.

The chain employs TRBV18 and TRBJ2-2; D uncertain. The germline V and J ends were trimmed by 3 bases and 5 bases, with 7 bases remaining between them. The CDR3 contains 13 residues. The V gene's germline CDR1 is KGHSH and CDR2 LQKENI. CDR3 nucleotide sequence: TGTGCCAGCTCACCCCAAAAAACCGGGGAGCTGTTTTTT. This gives the protein CASSPQKTGELFF.

This chain links TRBV29-1 with TRBJ2-2; the D gene is possibly TRBD1 (5 bases). V lost 3 bases to trimming and J lost 5 bases, with 7 bases between them. This CDR3 comprises 12 residues. Germline loops: CDR1 SQVTM, CDR2 ANQGSEA. The CDR3 region has the DNA TGCAGCGTTGAGCCAGGGACCGGGGAGCTGTTTTTT. This codes for CSVEPGTGELFF.

The chain joins TRBV10-3 to TRBJ2-3, with D perhaps TRBD1 (6 bases). CDR3 length: 14 residues. Germline V gives CDR1 ENHRY, CDR2 SYGVKD. The V end lost 0 bases, the J end lost 5 bases, and 9 bases lay between the germline ends. This CDR3 is CAISESSRGDTQYF. In DNA form, the CDR3 reads TGTGCCATCAGTGAGTCGAGCAGGGGAGATACGCAGTATTTT.

The V call is TRBV29-1, the J call TRBJ2-7; the match to TRBD1 covers 7 bases. This CDR3 comprises 12 residues. Trimming took 7 bases from V and 1 from J; bases not matched to a gene: 4. Germline V CDR1 and CDR2: SQVTM, ANQGSEA. This chain's CDR3 is CSASTGSYEQYF. The CDR3 region has the DNA TGCAGCGCTTCGACAGGGTCCTACGAGCAGTACTTC.

The V and J genes are TRBV29-1 and TRBJ2-1; 8 nucleotides agree with TRBD2. The V gene's germline CDR1 is SQVTM and CDR2 ANQGSEA. This CDR3 spans 15 amino acids. V shed 8 bases, J shed 6 bases, and the junction held 15 bases outside the gene matches. CDR3 sequence (DNA): TGCAGCCCCGGGCATTTGGTAGCGGGAACCAATGAGCAGTTCTTC. This encodes CSPGHLVAGTNEQFF.

With respect to this clone: In the same sample, other DNA sequences code for this CDR3. This sequence joins TRBV25-1 and TRBJ2-7; a weak D match, TRBD2 (5 bases). Germline V gene sequence: CDR1 MGHDK, CDR2 SYGVNS. The CDR3 length is 11 residues. V shed 2 bases and J shed 7 bases, with 6 bases lying between them. CDR3: CASSEGGEQYF. In nucleotides, the CDR3 is TGTGCCAGCAGTGAAGGAGGTGAGCAGTACTTC.

The chain has TRBV28 and TRBJ2-4, with 7 bases lining up with TRBD2. V dropped 7 bases and J dropped 7; count of bases not matched to a gene: 10. CDR1 and CDR2 (germline): MDHEN, SYDVKM. This CDR3 contains 14 residues. This chain's CDR3 is CASTLGLVGNIQYF. The CDR3 nucleotides read TGTGCCAGCACCCTCGGACTAGTGGGGAACATTCAGTACTTC.

The chain couples TRBV19 to TRBJ2-4, with 9 bases that match TRBD1. CDR1 is LNHDA and CDR2 is SQIVND in the germline V gene (reference sequence). The trim removed 5 bases at V and 6 bases at J, leaving 8 bases unmatched. This CDR3 is built from 15 residues. Written as DNA, the CDR3 is TGTGCCAGTAGTCTACTACAGGGGGCGCGAAACATTCAGTACTTC. It encodes CASSLLQGARNIQYF. The variable domain in full, completed from reference TRBV19 and TRBJ2-4, reads DGGITQSPKYLFRKEGQNVTLSCEQNLNHDAMYWYRQDPGQGLRLIYYSQIVNDFQKGDIAEGYSVSREKKESFPLTVTSAQKNPTAFYLCASSLLQGARNIQYFGAGTRLSVL.

The chain employs TRBV6-1 and TRBJ2-7; D is perhaps TRBD1 (6 bases). Trimming shortened V by 8 bases and J by 1 base, and 12 bases separated the two germline ends. The CDR3 consists of 13 residues. Germline CDR1 and CDR2: MNHNS and SASEGT. The CDR3 DNA reads TGTGCCAGCGGGACACTACGGTCCTACGAGCAGTACTTC. Translated, it gives CASGTLRSYEQYF.

This clone showed up just once. This chain uses TRBV27 with TRBJ2-7; 9 bases fit TRBD2. This CDR3 spans 17 amino acids. The V and J ends lost 5 bases and 0 bases, in that order; junction bases with no gene match: 11. Per germline, CDR1 MNHEY and CDR2 SMNVEV (reference sequence). The CDR3 sequence: CASSPRGLALGSYEQYF. DNA of the CDR3: TGTGCCAGCAGTCCCCGGGGACTAGCTTTAGGCTCCTACGAGCAGTACTTC.

This chain uses TRBV5-8 with TRBJ1-1, with a tentative D call TRBD1 (5 bases). Germline CDR1 and CDR2: SGHTS and YDEGEE. There are 14 residues in the CDR3. Trimming shortened V by 0 bases and J by 4 bases, and 10 bases separated the two germline ends. The CDR3 bases are TGTGCCAGCAGCTTGGAGGGTAGGGGCACTGAAGCTTTCTTT. It yields the protein CASSLEGRGTEAFF.

V is TRBV29-1 and J is TRBJ2-2, with D possibly TRBD1 on 6 matching bases. Looked up from germline, CDR1 is SQVTM and CDR2 is ANQGSEA. There are 14 residues in the CDR3. V gave up 0 bases and J gave up 6 bases, with 11 bases separating them. CDR3 in DNA: TGCAGCGTTGAAGATACCCACAGGGCCGGGGAGCTGTTTTTT. Residues: CSVEDTHRAGELFF.

J is TRBJ2-1 and V is TRBV19; TRBD1 agrees at 10 bases. The germline gives CDR1 LNHDA, CDR2 SQIVND (reference sequence). CDR3 size: 14 residues. With 6 bases clipped from V and 6 bases from J, the junction kept 5 bases outside the gene matches. CDR3 DNA: TGTGCCAGTAGCGACAGGGGGCAGGGCAATGAGCAGTTCTTC. It codes for CASSDRGQGNEQFF.